The 24 T cell receptor beta chains in this list originate from one sample, sequenced in a study of blood T cell repertoires in COVID-19 (dated by TCRdb to the early 2020s). The library was built by means of the immunoSEQ multiplex PCR assay. In TCRdb, the immuneACCESS table is reduced to in-frame sequences with V and J assigned. These tables do not hold every clone; where another copy was compared, an unresolved V gene accounts for under half, and the others remain unexplained. Recorded for this sample are fewer than 300,000 clones; under 90% of them occurred a single time. The ten largest make up around 16% of the sample. The sample taken for sequencing was PBMCs or T cells enriched from blood (not recorded which). Every receptor here comes from a man aged 18 to 35 who had recovered from COVID-19.

This chain connects TRBV10-3 to TRBJ2-3, with a tentative D call TRBD2 (5 bases). The ends were cut back, 6 bases at V and 4 bases at J, with 11 bases in the middle. The length of the CDR3 is 13 residues. In germline, CDR1 is ENHRY, CDR2 SYGVKD. The CDR3 protein is CAIRGLAPDTQYF. The CDR3 nucleotides read TGTGCCATCAGGGGCCTAGCCCCAGATACGCAGTATTTT.

V and J are TRBV6-4 and TRBJ2-3; D unresolved. Deletions cut 8 bases from V and 7 bases from J, with 10 bases between. In germline, CDR1 is MRHNA, CDR2 SNTAGT. CDR3 length: 11 residues. Written as DNA, the CDR3 is TGTGCCAGCCCAGAAGCGAATACGCAGTATTTT. Translation gives CASPEANTQYF.

The chain uses TRBV28 and TRBJ2-6; D ambiguous. There are 17 residues in the CDR3. Trimming shortened V by 4 bases and J by 0 bases, and 13 bases separated the two germline ends. Germline V gene sequence: CDR1 MDHEN, CDR2 SYDVKM. The CDR3 DNA follows: TGTGCCAGCAGTTCCCCGAGAGGCAGCTCTGGGGCCAACGTCCTGACTTTC. It yields the protein CASSSPRGSSGANVLTF.

The chain couples TRBV19 to TRBJ2-1; perhaps TRBD1 as D (6 bases). Trimming pared 1 base from V and 8 bases from J, leaving 9 bases between. The CDR3 totals 13 residues. Germline loops: CDR1 LNHDA, CDR2 SQIVND (reference sequence). Here the CDR3 DNA reads TGTGCCAGTAGTATAGTTCCAGGGGATGAGCAGTTCTTC. This translates into CASSIVPGDEQFF.

A word on this clone: The sample has other DNA sequences that encode this CDR3 too. The chain uses TRBV19 and TRBJ1-1; D perhaps matches TRBD1 (6 bases). Germline-derived CDR1 and CDR2 are LNHDA and SQIVND (reference sequence). Trimming pared 6 bases from V and 1 base from J, leaving 9 bases between. The CDR3 runs to 13 residues. The CDR3 here is CASRTGRNTEAFF. In DNA, the CDR3 is TGTGCCAGTAGAACAGGGAGGAACACTGAAGCTTTCTTT.

V and J are TRBV6-1 and TRBJ2-3; 7 bases map to TRBD2. Germline loops: CDR1 MNHNS, CDR2 SASEGT. Unmatched junction bases numbered 16, after V lost 1 base and J lost 6 bases. There are 18 residues in the CDR3. The CDR3 bases are TGTGCCAGCAGTGAAGTTGCCTGTATGGCGGGAGTATGCGATACGCAGTATTTT. Encoded protein: CASSEVACMAGVCDTQYF.

The chain combines TRBV5-1 with TRBJ1-1; D gene uncertain. Germline loops: CDR1 SGHRS, CDR2 YFSETQ. This CDR3 contains 15 residues. Between the trimmed V and J ends, which lost 0 bases and 1 base, there was a span of 10 bases. The CDR3 protein is CASSLVGPKNTEAFF. DNA for the CDR3: TGCGCCAGCAGCTTGGTTGGCCCCAAGAACACTGAAGCTTTCTTT.

This chain joins TRBV5-1 and TRBJ2-2; 8 bases fit TRBD1. Per germline, CDR1 SGHRS and CDR2 YFSETQ. The CDR3 is made up of 14 amino acids. Losses at the gene ends were 9 bases for V and 4 bases for J; bases not matched to a gene: 8. This chain's CDR3 is CATAEGQVTGELFF. CDR3 sequence (DNA): TGCGCCACCGCGGAGGGACAGGTCACCGGGGAGCTGTTTTTT.

The J gene is TRBJ2-4, the V gene TRBV7-2, with TRBD1 matching 9 bases. The CDR3 loop spans 18 amino acids. The germline CDR1 and CDR2 sequences are SGHTA and FQGNSA. V shed 2 bases and J 3 bases; nucleotides not matched to a gene: 11. CDR3 nucleotide sequence: TGTGCCAGCAGCTTAAGGGACAGGGCCCCTCGGGGCAAAAACATTCAGTACTTC. Translation gives CASSLRDRAPRGKNIQYF.

This sequence joins TRBV7-9 and TRBJ1-3; D remains unclear. The CDR3 extends over 14 amino acids. V lost 1 base and J 4 bases, leaving 8 bases between the germline ends. The V gene's germline CDR1 is SEHNR and CDR2 FQNEAQ (reference sequence). CDR3 nucleotide sequence: TGTGCCAGCAGCTTAGGAGAGCGAGGAAACACCATATATTTT. It encodes CASSLGERGNTIYF.

The genes are TRBV4-2 and TRBJ1-4; 7 bases agree with TRBD1. Trimming removed 1 base from V and 5 bases from J; junction bases left unmatched: 4. The germline CDR1 and CDR2 sequences are LGHNA and YNFKEQ. This CDR3 contains 15 residues. Here the CDR3 reads CASSQGGQKNEKLFF. In nucleotides, the CDR3 is TGTGCCAGCAGCCAAGGGGGACAGAAAAATGAAAAACTGTTTTTT.

This rearrangement joins TRBV12-5 to TRBJ1-5, with unresolved D. Germline-derived CDR1 and CDR2 are LGHNT and FRNRAP. The length of the CDR3 is 12 residues. Trimming took off 7 bases at V and 7 bases at J, with 11 bases between the two ends. Here the CDR3 DNA reads TGTGCTAGTGCCGGGAGAGGGCAGCCCCAGCATTTT. Translating it yields CASAGRGQPQHF.

The chain combines TRBV5-1 with TRBJ2-7; 7 bases are shared with TRBD1. The CDR3 has 14 amino acids. Germline CDR1 reads SGHRS; CDR2 reads YFSETQ. Germline trimming cut 4 bases from V and 7 bases from J; bases unmatched to any gene: 11. For the CDR3, the DNA is TGCGCCAGCAGCCTTGGACAGGAGTGGGGGGAGCAGTACTTC. Encoded protein: CASSLGQEWGEQYF.

This clone was detected only a few times. The rearrangement links TRBV19 to TRBJ2-1; a weak D match, TRBD2 (5 bases). V shed 2 bases and J shed 8 bases, with 10 bases lying between them. The CDR3 spans 13 residues. Germline CDR1 and CDR2: LNHDA and SQIVND (reference sequence). The CDR3 loop reads CASSIFGEDEQFF. The CDR3 nucleotides are TGTGCCAGTAGTATATTCGGGGAAGATGAGCAGTTCTTC.

V and J are TRBV7-9 and TRBJ2-1; D not certain. The CDR3 is 12 amino acids. Germline CDR1 reads SEHNR; CDR2 reads FQNEAQ (reference sequence). The V end lost 1 base, the J end lost 7 bases, and 5 bases lay between the germline ends. CDR3 sequence: CASSLGQNEQFF. CDR3 nucleotide sequence: TGTGCCAGCAGCTTAGGACAAAATGAGCAGTTCTTC.

The chain uses TRBV19 and TRBJ1-2; 9 nucleotides match TRBD1. V gave up 1 base and J gave up 8 bases; unmatched junction bases: 2. Germline V CDR1 and CDR2: LNHDA, SQIVND (reference sequence). The CDR3 is 13 amino acids. The DNA of the CDR3 is TGTGCCAGTAGTATAGTGGACAGGGGCGGCTACACCTTC. As protein: CASSIVDRGGYTF.

V and J are TRBV3-1 (or the pseudogene TRBV3-2) and TRBJ2-7; D is possibly TRBD2 (6 bases). This CDR3 has 13 residues. The V end was cut by 3 bases, the J end by 6 bases, with 12 bases between. The germline gives CDR1 LGHDT, CDR2 YNNKEL (reference sequence). This CDR3 is CASSHWDGGEQYF. The CDR3 DNA sequence: TGTGCCAGCAGCCATTGGGACGGGGGCGAGCAGTACTTC.

The J gene is TRBJ2-1, the V gene TRBV5-1, with 9 bases identical to TRBD2. Germline V gives CDR1 SGHRS, CDR2 YFSETQ. The V and J ends lost 0 bases and 7 bases, in that order; junction bases with no gene match: 8. The CDR3 is 16 residues long. CDR3 DNA sequence: TGCGCCAGCAGCTTGGGGGCAGCGGGAGGTGTGAATGAGCAGTTCTTC. Its protein product is CASSLGAAGGVNEQFF.

Only one count was recorded for this clone. The chain recombines TRBV10-3 with TRBJ1-6; D is undetermined. Per the germline V gene, CDR1 is ENHRY and CDR2 is SYGVKD. Trimming removed 8 bases at V and 8 bases at J, with 13 bases between. This CDR3 region has 13 residues. The CDR3 nucleotides read TGTGCCATCGCCTTGAGTTACGATTCACCCCTCCACTTT. Protein sequence: CAIALSYDSPLHF.

The chain recombines TRBV9 with TRBJ1-2; no definite D call. The germline V gene encodes CDR1 SGDLS and CDR2 YYNGEE. The CDR3 loop spans 14 amino acids. With 0 bases removed from V and 6 bases from J, the gap between germline ends came to 12 bases. The CDR3 sequence: CASSVGRGADGYTF. CDR3 nucleotide sequence: TGTGCCAGCAGCGTAGGGCGGGGTGCGGATGGCTACACCTTC.

The CDR3 region has the DNA TGCGCCAGCAGCCTCGGACTAGCGGGAGTGTCAGAGACCCAGTACTTC. Translation: CASSLGLAGVSETQYF. The chain carries TRBV5-1 and TRBJ2-5; 13 bases align to TRBD2. CDR1 SGHRS and CDR2 YFSETQ come from the germline V gene. The V segment lost 4 bases and the J segment 4 bases; nucleotides outside the gene matches: 7. The CDR3 is 16 amino acids.

The table lists this clone with a count of one. The chain uses TRBV5-4 and TRBJ1-2, with TRBD1 matching 7 bases. CDR3 length: 15 amino acids. CDR1 SGHNT and CDR2 YYREEE come from the germline V gene (reference sequence). V dropped 0 bases and J dropped 5; count of bases not matched to a gene: 7. The CDR3: CASSLGQGVLYGYTF. The CDR3 nucleotides are TGTGCCAGCAGCTTGGGGCAGGGGGTTTTGTATGGCTACACCTTC. Variable domain in full (rest from reference TRBV5-4 and TRBJ1-2): ETGVTQSPTHLIKTRGQQVTLRCSSQSGHNTVSWYQQALGQGPQFIFQYYREEENGRGNFPPRFSGLQFPNYSSELNVNALELDDSALYLCASSLGQGVLYGYTFGSGTRLTVV.

V gene TRBV11-3 combines with J gene TRBJ2-1; weak D call: TRBD2 (5 bases). In germline, CDR1 is SGHNT, CDR2 YENEEA. This CDR3 has 17 amino acids. With 0 bases removed from V and 4 bases from J, the gap between germline ends came to 16 bases. DNA of the CDR3: TGTGCCAGCAGCTTAGAACGCGCGGGTGCAACTTACAATGAGCAGTTCTTC. Amino acids: CASSLERAGATYNEQFF.

The chain combines TRBV5-8 with TRBJ1-4; perhaps TRBD1 as D (5 bases). Per the germline V gene, CDR1 is SGHTS and CDR2 is YDEGEE. The CDR3 has 14 residues. V was clipped by 2 bases and J by 4 bases, with 9 bases between them. CDR3 sequence reads: CASSLVTDNEKLFF. The DNA of the CDR3 is TGTGCCAGCAGCTTAGTGACAGATAATGAAAAACTGTTTTTT.